This TCR beta chain appears in the sequencing data of a study of siplizumab effects on memory and regulatory T cells. The CDR3 extends over 15 amino acids. In germline, CDR1 is MDHEN, CDR2 SYDVKM. Trimming stripped 3 bases from V and 2 bases from J, with 11 bases between. This clone has more than one count but fewer than ten. Its specificity is not known. About 10^5 TCR templates were measured in each sample. Clones were sequenced by immunoSEQ multiplex PCR, and TCRdb holds only the in-frame ones, with some missing. This table has around 100,000 clones, 94% appearing once. Broader study findings: Roughly 75-95% of proliferating clones (CD4+ or CD8+) could not be assigned a naive or memory phenotype. Controls showed an average of approximately 25% Treg-derived mappable alloreactive CD4+ clones, while siplizumab showed around 70%.

Specimen: non-Treg CD4+ T cells sorted from blood. This sequence joins TRBV28 and TRBJ1-5; D may be TRBD1 (5 bases). The sequence came from a human donor in good health. This chain's CDR3 is CASSLGGGGNQPQHF. CDR3 sequence (DNA): TGTGCCAGCAGTTTGGGAGGAGGGGGCAATCAGCCCCAGCATTTT.